These 17 T cell receptor beta chains share one sample of origin, sequenced in a study of T cells in women clearing cervical HPV infection. The method was immunoSEQ multiplex PCR; TCRdb's version includes in-frame clones alone and lacks a portion of them. The sample's table shows about 48,000 clones. Sequences were obtained from blood buffy coat. These receptors all come from a woman aged 18 to 75 with a cervical HPV16 infection that either progressed to CIN3+ or cleared (not recorded which).

Notes on this clone: The CDR3 is cut off 3 residues early in the read; its end comes from the germline J gene. V gene TRBV20-1 combines with J gene TRBJ1-5; 8 bases are shared with TRBD1. This CDR3 is 13 amino acids long. Per the germline V gene, CDR1 is DFQATT and CDR2 is SNEGSKA (reference sequence). Trimming cost V 5 bases and J 6 bases; bases outside gene matches: 6. CDR3 DNA, as far as it was read: TGCAGTGCTTATCCAGGGGGCGGTCAGCCC. Its translation is CSAYPGGGQP. The full CDR3 reads CSAYPGGGQPQHF.

Turning to this clone: A read error may produce the germline difference seen at one junction end. The CDR3 end falls 3 residues outside the read, so it is completed with the germline J gene. The V gene is TRBV19, the J gene TRBJ1-5; D is ambiguous. The germline V gene encodes CDR1 LNHDA and CDR2 SQIVND (reference sequence). The CDR3 spans 15 residues. CDR3 DNA (partial): TGTGCCAGTAGCGCACATTTGAATAGCAGTCAGCCC. The encoded protein is CASSAHLNSSQP. The entire CDR3 is CASSAHLNSSQPQHF.

Remarks on this clone: The read is 3 residues too short to cover the CDR3 end, so that end is filled in from the germline J gene. V usage is TRBV5-6 and J usage is TRBJ2-7; TRBD2 agrees at 9 bases. Trimming took 4 bases from V and 3 from J; bases not matched to a gene: 5. The CDR3 contains 14 residues. Germline CDR1 SGHDT, CDR2 YYEEEE. This CDR3 is CASSVTTSGYEQYF. The part of the CDR3 DNA that was read is TGTGCCAGCAGCGTCACGACTAGCGGCTACGAG. The variable domain in full, completed from reference TRBV5-6 and TRBJ2-7, reads DAGVTQSPTHLIKTRGQQVTLRCSPKSGHDTVSWYQQALGQGPQFIFQYYEEEERQRGNFPDRFSGHQFPNYSSELNVNALLLGDSALYLCASSVTTSGYEQYFGPGTRLTVT.

As to this clone: The read stops 3 residues short of the end of the CDR3; the missing end is completed from the germline J gene. This chain connects TRBV20-1 to TRBJ2-1; 16 bases are shared with TRBD2. Germline V gives CDR1 DFQATT, CDR2 SNEGSKA (reference sequence). The ends lost 7 bases at V and 2 bases at J; junction bases unmatched: 17. This CDR3 region has 20 residues. This CDR3 is CSVRTLGTSGGAVTYNEQFF. CDR3 DNA (partial): TGCAGTGTTAGGACCCTAGGGACTAGCGGGGGGGCCGTAACCTACAATGAG.

On this clone itself: The read finishes 3 residues shy of the CDR3 end, and the germline J gene is used to complete it. This chain joins TRBV28 and TRBJ1-2, with TRBD1 matching 7 bases. The length of the CDR3 is 15 residues. Germline V gene data show CDR1 as MDHEN and CDR2 as SYDVKM. The CDR3: CASSEGSDRLKGYTF. CDR3 DNA (partial): TGTGCCAGCAGCGAGGGTTCGGACAGGTTAAAGGGC.

With respect to this clone: The read ends 3 residues before the CDR3 terminus; that terminus is restored from the germline J gene. The V call is TRBV28, the J call TRBJ2-7, with TRBD2 identical over 10 bases. J was trimmed by 4 bases and V by 1 base; bases with no gene match: 10. This CDR3 region has 17 residues. Per germline, CDR1 MDHEN and CDR2 SYDVKM. The CDR3 spells CASSLFSGRTSLYEQYF. The sequenced part of the CDR3 DNA is TGTGCCAGCAGTTTATTTAGCGGGAGGACCTCCCTTTACGAG.

Comments on this clone: The read terminates 3 residues before the CDR3 end, so the remaining end is supplied by the germline J gene. V and J are TRBV20-1 and TRBJ2-3; the match to TRBD2 covers 10 bases. Losses at the gene ends were 5 bases for V and 6 bases for J; bases not matched to a gene: 8. Per the germline V gene, CDR1 is DFQATT and CDR2 is SNEGSKA (reference sequence). The CDR3 is 14 residues long. Incomplete CDR3 DNA: TGCAGTGCTTACCGTAGCGGGGGGATGGATACG. Its protein product is CSAYRSGGMDT. The whole CDR3 protein is CSAYRSGGMDTQYF.

Concerning this clone: The read finishes 3 residues shy of the CDR3 end, and the germline J gene is used to complete it. The chain carries TRBV28 and TRBJ1-1; 7 nucleotides align to TRBD1. The CDR3 totals 14 residues. In germline, CDR1 is MDHEN, CDR2 SYDVKM. V gave up 5 bases and J gave up 6 bases; unmatched junction bases: 9. The CDR3 loop is CASSPLTGLAEAFF. The sequenced part of the CDR3 DNA is TGTGCCAGCAGTCCCTTGACAGGGTTGGCTGAA.

With respect to this clone: One end of the junction does not line up with germline, which may come from a read error. The observed sequence ends 3 residues before the CDR3 terminus, with the missing tail filled in from the germline J gene. The genes are TRBV6-2 or TRBV6-3 and TRBJ1-5; D not resolved. This CDR3 has 14 amino acids. Looked up from germline, CDR1 is MNHEY and CDR2 is SVGEGT. The CDR3 reads CASSYLGSNQPQHF. CDR3 DNA (partial): TGTGCCAGCAGTTACTTGGGCAGCAACCAGCCC.

As for this clone: The read ends 3 residues early relative to the CDR3; the germline J gene fills the gap. V usage is TRBV6-2 or TRBV6-3 and J usage is TRBJ1-2, with 8 bases matching TRBD1. J was trimmed by 4 bases and V by 5 bases; bases with no gene match: 9. There are 15 residues in the CDR3. The V gene's germline CDR1 is MNHEY and CDR2 SVGEGT. CDR3 loop: CASSLHDRGPYGYTF. Incomplete CDR3 DNA: TGTGCCAGCAGTCTACATGACAGGGGCCCCTATGGC.

Points on this clone: The read is 3 residues too short to cover the CDR3 end, so that end is filled in from the germline J gene. The rearrangement joins TRBV18 to TRBJ2-5; TRBD2 might be the D (7 bases). V was trimmed by 7 bases and J by 1 base, leaving 16 bases between them. The V gene's germline CDR1 is KGHSH and CDR2 LQKENI. This CDR3 is built from 15 residues. CDR3 amino acids: CASYNRGAPQETQYF. CDR3 DNA, as far as it was read: TGTGCCAGCTATAATCGGGGGGCTCCCCAAGAGACC.

On this clone itself: The DNA ends 3 residues before the CDR3 does, and the rest of the CDR3 is filled in from the germline J gene. The chain joins TRBV6-2 or TRBV6-3 to TRBJ2-1; 7 bases agree with TRBD1. V lost 1 base and J lost 8; bases outside the gene matches: 5. This CDR3 comprises 14 residues. Germline assignment: CDR1 MNHEY and CDR2 SVGEGT. The part of the CDR3 DNA that was read is TGTGCCAGCAGTTACTATCGACAGGGACATGAG. Its translation is CASSYYRQGHE. The whole CDR3 protein reads CASSYYRQGHEQFF.

With regard to this clone: The sequence runs out 3 residues before the end of the CDR3; the remainder is reconstructed from the germline J gene. The chain has TRBV6-1 and TRBJ2-7, with TRBD1 matching over 7 bases. Germline V gene lookup returns CDR1 MNHNS and CDR2 SASEGT. There are 12 residues in the CDR3. V trimming: 4 bases; J trimming: 6 bases; junction bases outside the gene matches: 3. CDR3 DNA (partial): TGTGCCAGCAGTGCGACAGGGTTCGAG. Protein sequence: CASSATGFE. The full CDR3 protein is CASSATGFEQYF.

Incomplete CDR3 DNA: TGTGCCAGCAGTTTAGCTGGGGGCGCTTCAGAGACC. Translating it yields CASSLAGGASET. The CDR3 in full is CASSLAGGASETQYF. V usage is TRBV28 and J usage is TRBJ2-5; D possibly corresponds to TRBD1 (6 bases). The sequence runs out 3 residues before the end of the CDR3; the remainder is reconstructed from the germline J gene. Trimming cost V 2 bases and J 4 bases, with 14 bases left between them. Germline V gene data show CDR1 as MDHEN and CDR2 as SYDVKM. This CDR3 is built from 15 residues.

Points on this clone: Sequencing ends 3 residues short of the CDR3 end; the germline J gene provides the rest. J is TRBJ2-7 and V is TRBV28, with TRBD2 matching 12 bases. Germline CDR1 MDHEN, CDR2 SYDVKM. The CDR3 covers 17 residues. The V segment lost 5 bases and the J segment 3 bases; nucleotides outside the gene matches: 11. CDR3 protein: CASSPLRGLAGHYEQYF. The covered CDR3 bases are TGTGCCAGCAGTCCCCTCCGTGGACTAGCGGGACACTACGAG.

With regard to this clone: The CDR3 is cut off 3 residues early in the read; its end comes from the germline J gene. The rearrangement links TRBV5-1 to TRBJ2-2; no firm D call. The CDR3 covers 15 residues. Germline lookup yields CDR1 SGHRS and CDR2 YFSETQ. V was cut by 4 bases and J by 4 bases, with 14 bases left in between. CDR3 DNA (partial): TGCGCCAGCAGCCTAGACCCGGCTACCACCGGGGAG. It is translated as CASSLDPATTGE. The entire CDR3 protein reads CASSLDPATTGELFF. The full variable domain, completed using reference TRBV5-1 and TRBJ2-2, is KAGVTQTPRYLIKTRGQQVTLSCSPISGHRSVSWYQQTPGQGLQFLFEYFSETQRNKGNFPGRFSGRQFSNSRSEMNVSTLELGDSALYLCASSLDPATTGELFFGEGSRLTVL.

With respect to this clone: With the read ending 3 residues before the CDR3 end, the germline J gene is used to fill in that end. The chain has TRBV5-4 and TRBJ2-3; 12 bases line up with TRBD2. V shed 7 bases, J shed 2 bases, and the junction held 5 bases outside the gene matches. This CDR3 spans 15 amino acids. Per germline, CDR1 SGHNT and CDR2 YYREEE (reference sequence). The CDR3 bases that were read are TGTGCCAGCTCTAGCGGGAGGGACCACACAGATACG. It codes for CASSSGRDHTDT. The full CDR3 sequence reads CASSSGRDHTDTQYF.